Listed below are T cell receptor beta chains from one sample, sequenced in a study of T cell repertoires in cytomegalovirus infection. No antigen is known for these receptors. TCRdb processed the reads anew with MiXCR; each CDR3 protein has one entry. The sample has a few hundred thousand distinct CDR3 sequences, almost 30% seen once. The sample consisted of cultured PBMCs, taken from culture after CMV antigen stimulation. The receptors here all came from a human donor in good health (CMV status not recorded). Some clones in this sample may be carry-over from other donors' samples. CDR3s include the opening cysteine and the closing phenylalanine or tryptophan. Each record gives: clone size, V gene, J gene, D gene, CDR3 protein, CDR3 DNA. D genes are given only for firm matches. A row's size may be missing; if present it is once, few, many or a size class.

clone_size: few; v_call: TRBV7-6; j_call: TRBJ1-1; d_call: NA; cdr3_aa: CASAVQGKNTEAFF; cdr3_nt: TGTGCCAGCGCAGTGCAGGGGAAGAACACTGAAGCTTTCTTT
clone_size: NA; v_call: TRBV7-9; j_call: TRBJ1-1; d_call: NA; cdr3_aa: CASSPSSAGSSTEAFF; cdr3_nt: TGTGCCAGCAGCCCGTCGTCCGCGGGGTCGAGCACTGAAGCTTTCTTT
clone_size: NA; v_call: TRBV9; j_call: TRBJ2-5; d_call: TRBD1; cdr3_aa: CASSVVGTAQETQYF; cdr3_nt: TGTGCCAGCAGCGTAGTCGGGACAGCCCAAGAGACCCAGTACTTC
clone_size: NA; v_call: TRBV7-3; j_call: TRBJ1-5; d_call: NA; cdr3_aa: CASSSVGGNQPQHF; cdr3_nt: TGTGCCAGCAGCTCCGTGGGGGGCAATCAGCCCCAGCATTTT
clone_size: few; v_call: TRBV4-2; j_call: TRBJ2-3; d_call: TRBD2; cdr3_aa: CASSRSTTSGGADTQYF; cdr3_nt: TGTGCCAGCAGCCGAAGCACTACTAGCGGGGGGGCAGATACGCAGTATTTT
clone_size: few; v_call: TRBV5-5; j_call: TRBJ1-5; d_call: NA; cdr3_aa: CASSLARGSEPQHF; cdr3_nt: TGTGCCAGCAGCTTGGCCAGGGGTTCGGAGCCCCAGCATTTT
clone_size: NA; v_call: TRBV5-6; j_call: TRBJ2-3; d_call: NA; cdr3_aa: CASSLVGVAYPDTQYF; cdr3_nt: TGTGCCAGCAGCTTGGTTGGAGTAGCATATCCAGATACGCAGTATTTT
clone_size: NA; v_call: TRBV20-1; j_call: TRBJ2-1; d_call: TRBD1; cdr3_aa: CSAWTGAWEQFF; cdr3_nt: TGCAGTGCCTGGACAGGCGCTTGGGAGCAGTTCTTC
clone_size: NA; v_call: TRBV7-8; j_call: TRBJ2-1; d_call: TRBD2; cdr3_aa: CASSLEGTSEYNEQFF; cdr3_nt: TGTGCCAGCAGCTTAGAAGGGACTAGCGAATACAATGAGCAGTTCTTC
clone_size: NA; v_call: TRBV19; j_call: TRBJ1-1; d_call: NA; cdr3_aa: CASSISRVGTEAFF; cdr3_nt: TGTGCCAGTAGTATTAGTCGGGTAGGCACTGAAGCTTTCTTT
clone_size: NA; v_call: TRBV10-2; j_call: TRBJ2-2; d_call: NA; cdr3_aa: CASSESGSGGELFF; cdr3_nt: TGCGCCAGCAGTGAGTCAGGTAGCGGCGGGGAGCTGTTTTTT
clone_size: NA; v_call: TRBV5-4; j_call: TRBJ1-6; d_call: TRBD1; cdr3_aa: CASSLVRGGGNGSPLHF; cdr3_nt: TGTGCCAGCAGCTTGGTCCGGGGAGGGGGCAATGGTTCACCCCTCCACTTT
clone_size: few; v_call: TRBV20-1; j_call: TRBJ1-2; d_call: TRBD1; cdr3_aa: CSAWRLAEGQGGPGYTF; cdr3_nt: TGCAGTGCCTGGCGACTGGCGGAGGGACAGGGAGGGCCTGGCTACACCTTC
clone_size: NA; v_call: TRBV4-1; j_call: TRBJ2-2; d_call: NA; cdr3_aa: CASSPRESGGELFF; cdr3_nt: TGCGCCAGCAGCCCGCGGGAATCGGGCGGGGAGCTGTTTTTT
clone_size: NA; v_call: TRBV12-3/TRBV12-4; j_call: TRBJ2-2; d_call: TRBD1; cdr3_aa: CASRRELLQGAGELFF; cdr3_nt: TGTGCCAGCAGACGCGAACTCCTACAGGGGGCCGGGGAGCTGTTTTTT
clone_size: few; v_call: TRBV27; j_call: TRBJ1-4; d_call: NA; cdr3_aa: CETAPNEKLFF; cdr3_nt: TGTGAGACAGCTCCTAATGAAAAACTGTTTTTT
clone_size: many; v_call: TRBV7-9; j_call: TRBJ2-5; d_call: TRBD1; cdr3_aa: CASSLLSDARDRGAQETQYF; cdr3_nt: TGTGCCAGCAGCTTACTCTCCGACGCGAGGGACAGGGGGGCCCAAGAGACCCAGTACTTC
clone_size: NA; v_call: TRBV4-1; j_call: TRBJ1-1; d_call: NA; cdr3_aa: CASSHRGRDGITEAFF; cdr3_nt: TGCGCCAGCAGCCACAGGGGCAGGGACGGGATCACTGAAGCTTTCTTT
clone_size: NA; v_call: TRBV3-1; j_call: TRBJ1-1; d_call: NA; cdr3_aa: CASSQEGTEAFF; cdr3_nt: TGTGCCAGCAGCCAAGAGGGGACTGAAGCTTTCTTT
clone_size: NA; v_call: TRBV6-2/TRBV6-3; j_call: TRBJ1-5; d_call: NA; cdr3_aa: CASRQGRNQPQHF; cdr3_nt: TGTGCCAGCAGACAGGGCCGGAATCAGCCCCAGCATTTT
clone_size: NA; v_call: TRBV19; j_call: TRBJ1-5; d_call: NA; cdr3_aa: CASSMTVNQPQHF; cdr3_nt: TGTGCCAGTAGTATGACGGTCAATCAGCCCCAGCATTTT
clone_size: NA; v_call: TRBV7-8; j_call: TRBJ2-2; d_call: NA; cdr3_aa: CASSLDSPGLGELFF; cdr3_nt: TGTGCCAGCAGCCTGGACAGCCCGGGGTTGGGGGAGCTGTTTTTT
clone_size: NA; v_call: TRBV12-3/TRBV12-4; j_call: TRBJ2-3; d_call: TRBD1; cdr3_aa: CASSSTGTVTDTQYF; cdr3_nt: TGTGCCAGCAGTTCCACAGGGACAGTCACAGATACGCAGTATTTT
clone_size: few; v_call: TRBV12-3/TRBV12-4; j_call: TRBJ2-2; d_call: NA; cdr3_aa: CASIHVLTGELFF; cdr3_nt: TGTGCCAGCATCCATGTACTCACCGGGGAGCTGTTTTTT
clone_size: NA; v_call: TRBV24-1; j_call: TRBJ1-6; d_call: NA; cdr3_aa: CATSDSGSPLHF; cdr3_nt: TGTGCCACCAGTGATTCAGGATCACCCCTCCACTTT
clone_size: NA; v_call: TRBV13; j_call: TRBJ2-7; d_call: TRBD1; cdr3_aa: CASSSGRDRGYGGQHF; cdr3_nt: TGTGCCAGCAGCTCCGGCCGGGACAGGGGGTATGGGGGACAGCACTTC
clone_size: NA; v_call: TRBV6-4; j_call: TRBJ2-3; d_call: NA; cdr3_aa: CASREATSTDTQYF; cdr3_nt: TGTGCCAGCCGAGAAGCGACTAGCACAGATACGCAGTATTTT
clone_size: NA; v_call: TRBV20-1; j_call: TRBJ2-7; d_call: NA; cdr3_aa: CSAARGYEQYF; cdr3_nt: TGCAGTGCCGCGAGGGGCTACGAGCAGTACTTC
clone_size: NA; v_call: TRBV6-8; j_call: TRBJ1-4; d_call: NA; cdr3_aa: CASSTPRGGGEKLFF; cdr3_nt: TGTGCCAGCAGTACCCCCCGGGGGGGAGGTGAAAAACTGTTTTTT
clone_size: few; v_call: TRBV7-3; j_call: TRBJ1-5; d_call: NA; cdr3_aa: CASSFGQLDSNQPQHF; cdr3_nt: TGTGCCAGCAGCTTCGGACAGCTTGATAGCAATCAGCCCCAGCATTTT
clone_size: many; v_call: TRBV7-2; j_call: TRBJ1-4; d_call: NA; cdr3_aa: CASSLGGLSNEKLFF; cdr3_nt: TGTGCCAGCAGCTTAGGAGGGCTATCTAATGAAAAACTGTTTTTT
clone_size: NA; v_call: TRBV15; j_call: TRBJ1-1; d_call: NA; cdr3_aa: CATSPNGGTEAFF; cdr3_nt: TGTGCCACCTCACCTAACGGGGGCACTGAAGCTTTCTTT
clone_size: few; v_call: TRBV11-3; j_call: TRBJ2-2; d_call: NA; cdr3_aa: CASSTGRTSGELFF; cdr3_nt: TGTGCCAGCAGCACGGGACGGACGAGCGGGGAGCTGTTTTTT
clone_size: few; v_call: TRBV12-3/TRBV12-4; j_call: TRBJ2-7; d_call: TRBD2; cdr3_aa: CASGWPGLAGSDEQYF; cdr3_nt: TGTGCCAGCGGGTGGCCGGGACTAGCGGGATCAGACGAGCAGTACTTC
clone_size: few; v_call: TRBV7-6; j_call: TRBJ2-1; d_call: NA; cdr3_aa: CASSQSRGVEFF; cdr3_nt: TGTGCCAGCAGCCAATCTAGGGGAGTAGAGTTCTTC
clone_size: few; v_call: TRBV27; j_call: TRBJ1-2; d_call: TRBD1; cdr3_aa: CASSLSVGDRANYGYTF; cdr3_nt: TGTGCCAGCAGTTTGTCCGTTGGGGACAGGGCTAACTATGGCTACACCTTC
clone_size: few; v_call: TRBV7-2; j_call: TRBJ2-1; d_call: NA; cdr3_aa: CASSLANTHNEQFF; cdr3_nt: TGTGCCAGCAGCTTAGCGAACACACACAATGAGCAGTTCTTC
clone_size: many; v_call: TRBV28; j_call: TRBJ2-5; d_call: NA; cdr3_aa: CASSLRQQETQYF; cdr3_nt: TGTGCCAGCAGTTTGAGGCAACAAGAGACCCAGTACTTC
clone_size: NA; v_call: TRBV25-1; j_call: TRBJ1-2; d_call: NA; cdr3_aa: CASSELLNGYTF; cdr3_nt: TGTGCCAGCAGTGAGTTATTGAATGGCTACACCTTC
clone_size: many; v_call: TRBV7-2; j_call: TRBJ2-1; d_call: NA; cdr3_aa: CASSLWGTGNEQFF; cdr3_nt: TGTGCCAGCAGCTTGTGGGGCACCGGCAATGAGCAGTTCTTC
clone_size: NA; v_call: TRBV30; j_call: TRBJ2-1; d_call: TRBD2; cdr3_aa: CAWSGLAGGVQFF; cdr3_nt: TGTGCCTGGAGTGGGCTAGCGGGAGGGGTGCAGTTCTTC
clone_size: few; v_call: TRBV10-3; j_call: TRBJ1-1; d_call: TRBD1; cdr3_aa: CAISDTGGTEAFF; cdr3_nt: TGTGCCATCAGTGATACAGGGGGCACTGAAGCTTTCTTT
clone_size: NA; v_call: TRBV7-9; j_call: TRBJ1-6; d_call: NA; cdr3_aa: CASSLGPSHLRRAGGDSPLHF; cdr3_nt: TGTGCCAGCAGCTTAGGACCTAGCCATTTGAGGAGGGCCGGCGGTGATTCACCCCTCCACTTT
clone_size: few; v_call: TRBV12-3/TRBV12-4; j_call: TRBJ1-6; d_call: NA; cdr3_aa: CASSPDGDRPLHF; cdr3_nt: TGTGCCAGCAGCCCCGACGGGGACCGACCCCTCCACTTT